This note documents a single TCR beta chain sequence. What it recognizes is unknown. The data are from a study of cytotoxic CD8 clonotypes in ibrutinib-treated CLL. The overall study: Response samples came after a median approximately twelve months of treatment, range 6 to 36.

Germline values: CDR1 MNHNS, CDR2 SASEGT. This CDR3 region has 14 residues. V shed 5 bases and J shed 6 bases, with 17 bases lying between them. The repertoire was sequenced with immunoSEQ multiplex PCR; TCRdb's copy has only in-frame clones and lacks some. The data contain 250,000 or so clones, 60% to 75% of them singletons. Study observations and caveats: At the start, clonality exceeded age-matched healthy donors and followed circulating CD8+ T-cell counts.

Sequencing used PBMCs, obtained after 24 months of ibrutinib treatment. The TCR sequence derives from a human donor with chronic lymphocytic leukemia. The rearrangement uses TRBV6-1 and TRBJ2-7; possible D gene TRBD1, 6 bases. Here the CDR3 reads CASSSAGVRSEQYF. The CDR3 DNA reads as TGTGCCAGCAGTTCCGCAGGGGTTCGATCCGAGCAGTACTTC.